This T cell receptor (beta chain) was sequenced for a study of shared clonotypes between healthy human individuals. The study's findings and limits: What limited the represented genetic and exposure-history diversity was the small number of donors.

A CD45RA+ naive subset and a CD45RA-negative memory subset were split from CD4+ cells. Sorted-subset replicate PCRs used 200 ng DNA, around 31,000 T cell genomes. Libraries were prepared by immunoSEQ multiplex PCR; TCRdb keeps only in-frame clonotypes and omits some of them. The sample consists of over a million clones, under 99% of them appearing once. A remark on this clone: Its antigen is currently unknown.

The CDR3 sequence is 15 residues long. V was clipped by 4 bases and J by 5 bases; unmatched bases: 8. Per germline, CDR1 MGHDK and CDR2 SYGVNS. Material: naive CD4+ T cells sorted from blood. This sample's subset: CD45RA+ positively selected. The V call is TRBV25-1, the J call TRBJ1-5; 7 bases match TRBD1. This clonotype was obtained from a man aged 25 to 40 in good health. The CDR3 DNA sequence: TGTGCCAGCAGTGTTGGCCAGGGGGGTGATCAGCCCCAGCATTTT. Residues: CASSVGQGGDQPQHF.